This is a list of T cell receptor beta chains from one sample in a study of identical twins. MiXCR was run by TCRdb on the 5' RACE reads, yielding one entry per CDR3 protein. The data show about 100,000 distinct CDR3 sequences, under 7% seen once. Sequencing input: memory T cells sorted from blood. The receptors stem from a woman in her forties or fifties in good health. CDR3s include the opening cysteine and the closing phenylalanine or tryptophan. D genes are given only for firm matches. The size entry is marked missing in some rows and otherwise reads once, few, many or a size class.

J gene,V gene,clone size,D gene,CDR3 DNA,CDR3 protein
TRBJ2-7,TRBV5-1,many,NA,TGCGCCAGCAGCCAAAGAGCACAGGGTGGCTACGAGCAGTACTTC,CASSQRAQGGYEQYF
TRBJ1-3,TRBV20-1,many,NA,TGCAGTGCTAGAGATCCTTACGGAATCTCTGGAAACACCATATATTTT,CSARDPYGISGNTIYF
TRBJ1-3,TRBV12-3/TRBV12-4,NA,NA,TGTGCCAGCAGTTTGACAGCGCCCCCCGGAAACACCATATATTTT,CASSLTAPPGNTIYF
TRBJ1-4,TRBV11-3,many,NA,TGTGCCAGCAGCTTAAGCTCCGACGGAAAACTGTTTTTT,CASSLSSDGKLFF
TRBJ1-2,TRBV6-1,few,TRBD1,TGTGCCAGCAGCCGGGACAGGAGTGCCTATGGCTACACCTTC,CASSRDRSAYGYTF
TRBJ1-2,TRBV5-1,few,TRBD1,TGCGCCAGCAGCTTAGGGCAGGGGGCTGGAGGCTACACCTTC,CASSLGQGAGGYTF
TRBJ2-3,TRBV7-9,many,NA,TGTGCCAGCAGTCGAGGGGACGAAGATACGCAGTATTTT,CASSRGDEDTQYF
TRBJ2-3,TRBV12-3/TRBV12-4,NA,NA,TGTGCCAGCATAACAAAGGGGCGGACAGATACGCAGTATTTT,CASITKGRTDTQYF
TRBJ2-5,TRBV20-1,many,NA,TGCAGTGCGTCGGAGGGGGTTTGGGCCCAAGAGACCCAGTACTTC,CSASEGVWAQETQYF
TRBJ2-2,TRBV7-3,NA,NA,TGTGCCAGCAGCTTAAAGGGGGGGTCGGACACCGGGGAGCTGTTTTTT,CASSLKGGSDTGELFF
TRBJ1-1,TRBV29-1,many,TRBD1,TGCAGCGCCCTGAAGGGGACAGTGGGCACTGAAGCTTTCTTT,CSALKGTVGTEAFF
TRBJ1-5,TRBV12-3/TRBV12-4,NA,NA,TGTGCCAGCAGTCCCCTCGTCGAGCGGGGCAATCAGCCCCAGCATTTT,CASSPLVERGNQPQHF
TRBJ2-1,TRBV10-3,many,NA,TGTGCCATCAGCCTAGGGGGCAATGAGCAGTTCTTC,CAISLGGNEQFF
TRBJ1-6,TRBV30,many,NA,TGTGCCTGGAGTGTAACCGGGCATTATAATTCACCCCTCCACTTT,CAWSVTGHYNSPLHF
TRBJ2-5,TRBV20-1,many,NA,TGCAGTGCTACACAGAGGACAGTCCAAGAGACCCAGTACTTC,CSATQRTVQETQYF
TRBJ2-3,TRBV5-1,NA,TRBD2,TGCGCCAGCAGCGATGGCGGGAGGCCCACAGATACGCAGTATTTT,CASSDGGRPTDTQYF
TRBJ1-1,TRBV30,few,NA,TGTGCCTGGTACCTAGGGACACCGAACACTGAAGCTTTCTTT,CAWYLGTPNTEAFF
TRBJ2-1,TRBV7-9,many,NA,TGTGCCGCATTGGGGCCCGCGGACGATGAGCAGTTCTTC,CAALGPADDEQFF
TRBJ1-4,TRBV5-1,many,NA,TGCGCCAGTCAGGGGCTTCAGGATGAAAAACTGTTTTTT,CASQGLQDEKLFF
TRBJ1-2,TRBV12-3/TRBV12-4,many,NA,TGTGCCATCAGACAAACGAACGTTGGGGGGAGGGGCCTAAGATCTACCTTC,CAIRQTNVGGRGLRSTF
TRBJ2-1,TRBV3-1,many,NA,TGTGCCAGCAGCAAAAGGGGGGGGAGCTCCTACAATGAGCAGTTCTTC,CASSKRGGSSYNEQFF
TRBJ1-3,TRBV7-2,many,NA,TGTGCCAGCAAAAGACCAGGCCACGGAAACACCATATATTTT,CASKRPGHGNTIYF